This TCR beta chain was retrieved from a study of shared clonotypes between healthy human individuals. Donors were healthy HIV-negative adults without recent acute infections or vaccinations. CD4+ cells were split into CD45RA+ naive and CD45RA-negative memory subsets. The germline V and J ends were trimmed by 0 bases and 6 bases, with 24 bases remaining between them. The germline V gene encodes CDR1 MGHRA and CDR2 YSYEKL. The CDR3 consists of 19 residues. An even split of each subset's genomic DNA across several immunoSEQ plates was performed. Profiled with immunoSEQ multiplex PCR; TCRdb holds only in-frame clones, not every one. The sample shows 2.3 million or so clones, roughly 93% of them seen only once.

The sample taken for sequencing was naive CD4+ T cells from PBMCs. As to subset: CD45RA+ positively selected. The TCR was taken from a man aged 18 to 30 in good health. Some clones in this sample may be carry-over from other donors' samples. The chain recombines TRBV4-1 with TRBJ1-5; TRBD1 is a possible D gene (5 bases). The CDR3 DNA is TGCGCCAGCAGCCAAGATGGAAGGGGACTCGCGGGGAGCCGTCAGCCCCAGCATTTT. It encodes CASSQDGRGLAGSRQPQHF.